The T cell receptor beta chain under discussion was sequenced for a study of Graves' ophthalmopathy and Graves' hyperthyroidism. Study-wide background: Specimen type is peripheral blood, obtained at initial diagnosis before any treatment.

This clonotype occurred many times. What it recognizes is unknown. Amplified TCR beta CDR3 regions were obtained using RNA transcripts as template. Investigators did first-round RT-PCR with HTBI primers, then second-round multiplex PCR. TCRdb analysed the multiplex PCR reads with MiXCR anew, one entry per CDR3 protein. The sample gives roughly 500,000 distinct CDR3 sequences, approximately 15% of which show up once; 9.5% to 10% is in the top ten. This CDR3 has 16 amino acids. V was pared by 9 bases and J by 0 bases, with 7 bases of the junction left unmatched. CDR1 is MNHNS and CDR2 is SASEGT in the germline V gene. General study results and limits: Detection in blood was also observed for most expanded thyroid clonotypes above 0.001 frequency. A model of 13 signatures distinguished ophthalmopathy from stable hyperthyroidism at approximately 90% sensitivity and nearly 83% specificity.

Researchers turned away patients with other autoimmune diseases, uncontrolled infections, pregnancy or lactation. The chain carries TRBV6-1 and TRBJ2-2; 10 bases are shared with TRBD1. This TCR was recovered from a woman aged 25-40 years with Graves' ophthalmopathy. Sequenced input: blood. The CDR3 DNA is TGTGCCAGTGACAGGGGGCGAAAGTCGAACACCGGGGAGCTGTTTTTT. Translating gives CASDRGRKSNTGELFF.